This TCR beta chain was identified in a study of blood T cell repertoires in COVID-19 (dated by TCRdb to the early 2020s). As for the study more broadly: Collaborator samples came from the United States, Italy and Spain and covered acute and convalescent phases of COVID-19. Where HLA class I and class II types were available, the types were taken from metadata supplied by the sample provider, not from assay-based typing. A freely available public database, intended as a resource for researchers studying the immune response to SARS-CoV-2, is where the repertoires were released. Samples came from the ongoing ImmuneRACE study (first 160 participants) plus 1,254 subjects from 6 global collaborators. The material from the prospective study consisted of cDNA or gDNA derived from T cells, B-cell-depleted T cells, or PBMCs. Nearly every sample came with metadata listing a de-identified subject ID, COVID-19 status, age in years and sex. Deeply sampled blood TCRbeta repertoires from subjects exposed to, actively infected with, or recovered from COVID-19 were included in the dataset.

CDR1 and CDR2 are read off the germline V gene as SGDLS and YYNGEE. CDR3 length: 14 amino acids, cysteine to phenylalanine. Only the CDR3 DNA is retained, 42 bases long and in frame from the first base. V and J are truncated by 4 bases and 7 bases respectively, leaving an intervening sequence of 14 bases. In the prospective study, participants were 18 to 89 years old, resided in 24 geographic areas of the United States, and were enrolled through a virtual design. In the prospective study, participants were assigned to cohorts based on the clinical history participants reported in a screening survey and a study questionnaire. ImmuneRACE Cohort 3 recovered participants were defined by two consecutive negative NP/OP PCR tests, healthcare professional clearance, or symptom resolution. Each participant in the prospective study had whole blood, serum and a nasopharyngeal or oropharyngeal swab collected by mobile phlebotomists. Additional blood draws and questionnaires over an approximately two-month period could optionally be provided by prospective study participants. Blood samples from the prospective study were shipped frozen or at room temperature prior to DNA extraction.

Of note for this clone: The antigen it recognizes is unknown. Per-base quality was not reported, and no clone a single base away is much larger than it.

TCRbeta CDR3 regions were amplified from genomic DNA using the immunoSEQ Assay, a bias-controlled multiplex PCR. The paper's processing steps were these. Within the assay, amplification of reference gene primers was used to estimate how many nucleated cells each sample contained. Sequence reads were collapsed and filtered to measure the absolute abundance of every unique TCRbeta CDR3 rearrangement. For each sample, productive Simpson clonality was calculated as the square root of Simpson's diversity index across productive rearrangements. Sourced from immuneACCESS, this table was stored by TCRdb with only in-frame sequences that have V and J called. A share of the clones is absent; for the studies checked, an unresolved V gene accounts for under half, and the remainder has no known explanation. Clone size and the V and J calls come from that table; the DNA yielded D and trimming. Counted in this sample were 270,000 or so clones; around nine tenths of them appeared once. The top ten constitute approximately 2.4% of the sample.

On the study overall, not on this receptor specifically: The amount of clinical and demographic metadata varied by source and participant and was provided uncurated.

The sample taken for sequencing was PBMCs or T cells enriched from blood (not recorded which). The TCR originated in a woman aged 18 to 35 who had recovered from COVID-19. Recombination connected TRBV9 to TRBJ2-2, with a weak D call of TRBD1 (5 bases match). The sequenced DNA is TGTGCCAGCAGCACGGACATTAACCACGGGGAGCTGTTTTTT. The resulting protein is CASSTDINHGELFF.